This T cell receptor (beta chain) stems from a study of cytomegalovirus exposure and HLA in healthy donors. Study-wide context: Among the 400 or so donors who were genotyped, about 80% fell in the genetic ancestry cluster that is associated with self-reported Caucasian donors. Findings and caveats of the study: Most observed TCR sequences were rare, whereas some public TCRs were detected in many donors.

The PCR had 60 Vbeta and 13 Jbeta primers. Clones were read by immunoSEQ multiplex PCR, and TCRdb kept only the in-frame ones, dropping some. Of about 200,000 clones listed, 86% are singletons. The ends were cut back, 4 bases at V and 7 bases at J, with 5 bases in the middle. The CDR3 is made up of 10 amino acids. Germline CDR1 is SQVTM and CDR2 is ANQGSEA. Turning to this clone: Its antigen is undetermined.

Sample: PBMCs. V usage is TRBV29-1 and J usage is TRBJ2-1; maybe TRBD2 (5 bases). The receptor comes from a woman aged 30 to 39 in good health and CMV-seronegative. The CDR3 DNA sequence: TGCAGCGTTGTAGCGAATGAGCAGTTCTTC. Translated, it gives CSVVANEQFF.